The clone carrying this T cell receptor (beta chain) was seen more than once but under ten times. The CDR3 spans 14 residues. The V gene's germline CDR1 is SEHNR and CDR2 FQNEAQ (reference sequence). After removal of 5 bases from V and 5 bases from J, the junction contained 6 bases not matched to a gene. The data were taken from a study of T cells after yellow fever vaccination. TCRdb re-derived calls from the 5' RACE reads in MiXCR, one entry per CDR3 protein. The sample yields a few hundred thousand distinct CDR3 sequences, 18% seen once. The gene calls are TRBV7-9 and TRBJ1-1, with 9 bases fitting TRBD1. The specimen was PBMCs, collected before the yellow fever booster vaccination. This TCR derives from a man between 18 and 29 years old who received the YFV17D yellow fever vaccine. The CDR3 nucleotides are TGTGCCAGCAGCCCGACAGGGGGAGGGACTGAAGCTTTCTTT. It codes for CASSPTGGGTEAFF.